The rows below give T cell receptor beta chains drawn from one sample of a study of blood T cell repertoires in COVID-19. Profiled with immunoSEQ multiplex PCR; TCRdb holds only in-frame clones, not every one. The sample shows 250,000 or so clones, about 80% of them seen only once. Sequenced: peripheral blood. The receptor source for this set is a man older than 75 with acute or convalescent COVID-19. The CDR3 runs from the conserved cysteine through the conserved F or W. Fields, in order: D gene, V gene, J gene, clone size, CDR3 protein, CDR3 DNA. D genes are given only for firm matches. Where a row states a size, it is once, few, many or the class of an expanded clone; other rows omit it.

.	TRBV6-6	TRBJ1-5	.	CASKGDPSNQPQHF	TGTGCCAGCAAGGGGGACCCTAGCAATCAGCCCCAGCATTTT
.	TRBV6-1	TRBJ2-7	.	CASSEVVAHFYEQYF	TGTGCCAGCAGTGAAGTGGTAGCACATTTCTACGAGCAGTACTTC
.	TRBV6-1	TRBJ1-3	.	CASSEIYGSSGNTIYF	TGTGCCAGCAGTGAAATTTACGGGAGCTCTGGAAACACCATATATTTT
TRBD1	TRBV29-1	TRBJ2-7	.	CSALGQTYEQYF	TGCAGCGCGCTGGGACAGACCTACGAGCAGTACTTC
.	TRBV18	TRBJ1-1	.	CASSPPSRGGTEAFF	TGTGCCAGCTCACCACCGTCTAGGGGGGGGACTGAAGCTTTCTTT
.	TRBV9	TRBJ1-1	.	CASSAQTGTYTEAFF	TGTGCCAGCAGCGCCCAAACCGGGACATACACTGAAGCTTTCTTT
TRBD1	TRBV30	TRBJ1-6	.	CAWQTGAVNSPLHF	TGTGCCTGGCAAACAGGGGCTGTAAATTCACCCCTCCACTTT
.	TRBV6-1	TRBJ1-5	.	CASSEGAGLYSNQPQHF	TGTGCCAGCAGTGAAGGGGCAGGATTATATAGCAATCAGCCCCAGCATTTT
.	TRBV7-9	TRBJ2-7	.	CASSSYNSYEQYF	TGTGCCAGCAGCTCTTATAACTCCTACGAGCAGTACTTC
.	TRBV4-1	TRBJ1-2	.	CASSLPVNRDYGYTF	TGCGCCAGCAGCCTCCCCGTCAACAGGGACTATGGCTACACCTTC
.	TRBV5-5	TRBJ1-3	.	CASSSHYGLYGNTIYF	TGTGCCAGCAGCTCGCACTACGGACTTTATGGAAACACCATATATTTT
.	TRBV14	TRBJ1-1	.	CASSQVGQGAFF	TGTGCCAGCAGCCAAGTGGGACAAGGAGCTTTCTTT
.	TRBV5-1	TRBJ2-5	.	CASSWGMGRGYQETQYF	TGCGCCAGCAGCTGGGGTATGGGCAGGGGCTACCAAGAGACCCAGTACTTC
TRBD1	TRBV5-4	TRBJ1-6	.	CASSLAKQGANSPLHF	TGTGCCAGCAGCTTGGCAAAGCAGGGGGCTAATTCACCCCTCCACTTT
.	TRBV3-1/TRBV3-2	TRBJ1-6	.	CASSRAGASSPLHF	TGTGCCAGCAGCCGAGCAGGGGCATCTTCACCCCTCCACTTT
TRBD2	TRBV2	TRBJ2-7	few	CASSVLGGTSGYEQYF	TGTGCCAGCAGTGTCCTTGGGGGGACTAGCGGATACGAGCAGTACTTC
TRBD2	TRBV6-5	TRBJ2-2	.	CASSYGGGRAPGELFF	TGTGCCAGCAGTTACGGGGGCGGGAGGGCCCCCGGGGAGCTGTTTTTT
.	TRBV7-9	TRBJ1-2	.	CASSAPATGSNYGYTF	TGTGCCAGCAGCGCTCCGGCCACAGGGAGCAACTATGGCTACACCTTC
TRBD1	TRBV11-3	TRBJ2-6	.	CASSLGDRKGSGANVLTF	TGTGCCAGCAGCTTAGGGGACAGAAAAGGCTCTGGGGCCAACGTCCTGACTTTC
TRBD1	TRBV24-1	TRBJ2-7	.	CATSDFRQGHDEQYF	TGTGCCACCAGTGATTTCCGACAGGGGCACGACGAGCAGTACTTC
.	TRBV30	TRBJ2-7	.	CAWTYSQYEQYF	TGTGCCTGGACGTACAGCCAATACGAGCAGTACTTC
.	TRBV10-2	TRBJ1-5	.	CASSERGNQPQHF	TGCGCCAGCAGTGAACGAGGGAATCAGCCCCAGCATTTT
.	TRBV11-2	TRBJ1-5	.	CASSLDGGSNQPQHF	TGTGCCAGCAGCCTCGACGGGGGAAGCAATCAGCCCCAGCATTTT
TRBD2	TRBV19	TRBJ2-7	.	CASSPRGERQYF	TGTGCCAGTAGTCCCCGGGGGGAAAGGCAGTACTTC
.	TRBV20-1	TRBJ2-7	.	CSASNLQGGSYEQYF	TGCAGTGCTAGTAATCTTCAGGGAGGTTCCTACGAGCAGTACTTC
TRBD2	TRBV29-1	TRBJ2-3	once	CSARLAGGADTQYF	TGCAGCGCCCGACTAGCGGGAGGTGCAGATACGCAGTATTTT
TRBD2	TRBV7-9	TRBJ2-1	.	CASSLVAGRGYNEQFF	TGTGCCAGCAGCTTAGTTGCCGGGAGGGGTTACAATGAGCAGTTCTTC
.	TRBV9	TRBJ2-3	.	CASSASGSSDTQYF	TGTGCCAGCAGCGCCTCCGGGTCTTCTGATACGCAGTATTTT
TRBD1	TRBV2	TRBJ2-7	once	CASKRVPNRDRGTRGEQYF	TGTGCCAGCAAGAGAGTCCCAAACCGGGACAGGGGGACCCGCGGCGAGCAGTACTTC
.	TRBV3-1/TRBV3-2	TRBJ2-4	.	CASSQKNFAAKNIQYF	TGTGCCAGCAGCCAAAAGAATTTCGCGGCCAAAAACATTCAGTACTTC
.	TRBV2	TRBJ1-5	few	CASHIETNQPQHF	TGTGCCAGCCACATTGAAACCAATCAGCCCCAGCATTTT
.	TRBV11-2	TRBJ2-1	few	CASSLVGTRAPYNEQFF	TGTGCCAGCAGCTTAGTCGGGACACGTGCCCCCTACAATGAGCAGTTCTTC
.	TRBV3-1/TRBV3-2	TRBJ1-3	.	CASLGAEATIYF	TGTGCCAGCCTGGGGGCAGAGGCCACCATATATTTT
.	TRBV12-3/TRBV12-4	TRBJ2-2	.	CASRSSPGELFF	TGTGCCAGCAGGTCTAGCCCCGGGGAGCTGTTTTTT
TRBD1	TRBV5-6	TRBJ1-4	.	CASSLSPLTGEKLFF	TGTGCCAGCAGCTTGTCCCCACTGACAGGGGAAAAACTGTTTTTT
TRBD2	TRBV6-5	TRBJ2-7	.	CASRGGLAGSYEQYF	TGTGCCAGCAGGGGGGGACTAGCGGGTAGCTACGAGCAGTACTTC
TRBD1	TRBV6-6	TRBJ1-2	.	CASSQGAHYGYTF	TGTGCCAGCAGCCAGGGGGCGCATTATGGCTACACCTTC
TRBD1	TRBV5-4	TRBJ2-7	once	CASSLPGQGDYEQYF	TGTGCCAGCAGCCTCCCGGGACAGGGGGACTACGAGCAGTACTTC
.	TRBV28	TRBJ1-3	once	CASSPAMGAKGNTIYF	TGTGCCAGCAGCCCCGCTATGGGGGCAAAAGGAAACACCATATATTTT
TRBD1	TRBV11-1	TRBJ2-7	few	CASSRTTGTGAYEQYF	TGTGCCAGCAGCCGTACTACCGGGACAGGGGCCTACGAGCAGTACTTC